A single sample gave rise to the 30 T cell receptor beta chains below, sequenced in a study of tumor-infiltrating lymphocytes in primary liver carcinoma. The approximately 17-32 mg bulk tissue piece was not sorted before simultaneous RNA and DNA extraction. With a constant-region primer, TCR beta cDNA was made from approximately 520 ng of total RNA. Slightly modified ARM-PCR with three nested multiplex PCR rounds yielded TCR beta libraries. Researchers ran the first two PCR rounds for roughly 11 cycles each with TRBV1-TRBV30 forward primers and a C-beta reverse primer. TCRdb independently ran MiXCR on the multiplex PCR reads; one entry per CDR3 protein. The sample consists of more than 45,000 distinct CDR3 sequences, around 77% of them appearing once. The sample comprised liver tumor tissue from sampling region 5. Documented subset: tumor region T5, tumor centre. These receptors originate from a man aged 40-55 years with primary liver carcinoma and hepatitis B virus infection.

The chain joins TRBV12-3 or TRBV12-4 to TRBJ1-1; D is perhaps TRBD1 (6 bases). The CDR3 consists of 12 residues. The V end lost 6 bases, the J end lost 11 bases, and 16 bases lay between the germline ends. The CDR3 DNA reads TGTGCCAGCAGCAAACAGGGTGTGCGGGCTTTCTTT. As protein: CASSKQGVRAFF.

This clonotype has ten or more counts. V is TRBV7-3 and J is TRBJ2-1, with D perhaps TRBD2 (6 bases). The CDR3 has 13 residues. Trimming stripped 0 bases from V and 9 bases from J, with 9 bases between. From germline, CDR1 is SGHTA and CDR2 FQGTGA. For the CDR3, the DNA is TGTGCCAGCAGCTTAACGCAGGGAGGTGAGCAGTTCTTC. This codes for CASSLTQGGEQFF.

With respect to this clonotype: Germline is not matched at one junction end, which may reflect a read error. The chain has TRBV11-2 and TRBJ2-2; D may be TRBD2 (5 bases). CDR3 length: 14 amino acids. Germline CDR1 is SGHAT and CDR2 is FQNNGV. The CDR3 DNA follows: TGTGCCAGCAGCTTAGAGAGTCTCACTGGGGAGCTGCTTTTT. It is translated as CASSLESLTGELLF.

As for this clonotype: A clone one base away is much larger, so this may be a read error. CDR3: CASSVAVSDTQYF. CDR3 nucleotides: TGTGCCAGCAGCGTAGCAGTTTCAGATACGCAGTATTTT. This chain joins TRBV9 and TRBJ2-3; D unresolved. There are 13 residues in the CDR3. The germline CDR1 and CDR2 sequences are SGDLS and YYNGEE. Trimming removed 0 bases from V and 4 bases from J, with 6 bases in between.

With respect to this clonotype: An end of the junction differs from the germline gene, which may be a read error. The chain couples TRBV5-1 to TRBJ2-2, with TRBD1 matching over 8 bases. Germline values: CDR1 SGHRS, CDR2 YFSETQ. CDR3 length: 15 amino acids. As DNA, the CDR3 is TGCGCCAACAGCTTGAGGACAGGGATAACCGGGGAGCTGTCTTTT. It specifies CANSLRTGITGELSF.

Worth noting for this clonotype: At one boundary the junction diverges from the germline segment, which might be a read error. The chain combines TRBV11-1 with TRBJ2-3; D is perhaps TRBD1 or TRBD2 (5 bases each). Germline-derived CDR1 and CDR2 are SGHAT and FQDESV (reference sequence). The CDR3 totals 19 residues. For the CDR3, the DNA is TGTGCCGGCAGCTCTGGGGGAAGCTCTGTTGGAGTCCGCTCAGATACGCAGTATTTT. This sequence encodes CAGSSGGSSVGVRSDTQYF.

In this sample, this clonotype turned up many times. The J gene is TRBJ2-3, the V gene TRBV28, with 7 bases lining up with TRBD2. V lost 8 bases and J lost 0; bases outside the gene matches: 14. The CDR3 has 17 amino acids. Germline loops: CDR1 MDHEN, CDR2 SYDVKM. The CDR3 loop is CASRGRLGEGSTDTQYF. CDR3 nucleotide sequence: TGTGCCAGCCGTGGACGTTTGGGGGAGGGGAGCACAGATACGCAGTATTTT.

In this sample, this clonotype turned up once. The conserved final phenylalanine or tryptophan is absent from the CDR3, which likely points to a read error. The DNA is left out, because the CDR3 cannot be placed on it with certainty; the CDR3 is given as TCRdb lists it. The rearrangement uses TRBV11-2 and TRBJ2-4. Looked up from germline, CDR1 is SGHAT and CDR2 is FQNNGV. The CDR3 sequence runs 17 residues, both termini included. This chain's CDR3 is CASSLDRASLAKNIEYL.

On this clonotype: At one end the junction does not follow the germline gene, possibly because of a read error. The chain uses TRBV6-1 and TRBJ2-1; D assignment may be TRBD1 or TRBD2 (6 bases each). There are 14 residues in the CDR3. The germline V gene has CDR1 MNHNS and CDR2 SASEGT. CDR3 nucleotides: TGTGTCAGCGACTTGGGGGGCTCCTTCAATGAGCAGTTCTTC. Its translation is CVSDLGGSFNEQFF.

With regard to this clonotype: The conserved phenylalanine or tryptophan normally closing the CDR3 is absent here, so this likely arose from a read error. V usage is TRBV11-2 and J usage is TRBJ2-6; a weak D match, TRBD2 (5 bases). The CDR3 sequence is 15 residues long. CDR1 and CDR2 (germline): SGHAT, FQNNGV. In DNA, the CDR3 is TGTGTCTCCCAGCGGCCGCGCTCTGGGGCCAACGTCCTGACTTTG. Protein product: CVSQRPRSGANVLTL.

With respect to this clonotype: The junction and the germline gene differ at one end; a read error may be behind it. The chain joins TRBV29-1 to TRBJ2-1, with 12 bases identical to TRBD2. The length of the CDR3 is 13 residues. The germline gives CDR1 SQVTM, CDR2 ANQGSEA. CDR3 nucleotide sequence: TGCAGCGGGGGGACTAGCGGGTCCAATGAGCGTTCCTTC. It specifies CSGGTSGSNERSF.

This clonotype came up once. The rearrangement uses TRBV29-1 and TRBJ2-1; 15 bases align to TRBD2. CDR3 length: 15 amino acids. CDR1 and CDR2 (germline): SQVTM, ANQGSEA. The CDR3 DNA follows: TGCAATATTGGACTAGCGGGAGGGTTCTACAATGAGCAGTTCTTC. Its protein product is CNIGLAGGFYNEQFF.

With regard to this clonotype: Lacking the conserved final phenylalanine or tryptophan, this CDR3 likely reflects a read error. It is unclear where the CDR3 begins or ends on the DNA, so no DNA is shown, and the CDR3 is as TCRdb lists it. The CDR3 region is CVSSFPGTSGTRNIQYS. V and J are TRBV11-1 and TRBJ2-4; the table calls TRBD2, which could not be checked here. From its first to its last residue, the CDR3 has 17 amino acids. From germline, CDR1 is SGHAT and CDR2 FQDESV (reference sequence).

In its sample, this clonotype was seen many times. This chain links TRBV30 with TRBJ2-1; TRBD1 or TRBD2 may be the D gene (6 bases each). V was shortened by 8 bases and J by 7 bases, with 9 bases between the two germline ends. The length of the CDR3 is 10 residues. Germline V CDR1 and CDR2: GTSNPN, SVGIG (reference sequence). Here the CDR3 reads CAGGTNEQFF. The CDR3 DNA sequence: TGTGCCGGGGGGACAAATGAGCAGTTCTTC.

Regarding this clonotype: This may be a read error: a much more frequent sequence differs by one nucleotide. This chain uses TRBV7-3 with TRBJ2-3, with D perhaps matching TRBD1 (6 bases). The V and J ends lost 5 bases and 1 base respectively, with 13 bases between them. The CDR3 extends over 15 amino acids. Germline V gene data show CDR1 as SGHTA and CDR2 as FQGTGA. The CDR3 protein is CASSRNQGCTDTQYF. CDR3 bases: TGTGCCAGCAGCCGAAACCAGGGGTGCACAGATACGCAGTATTTT.

Regarding this clonotype: A read error may account for a junction end that differs from germline. The genes are TRBV6-6 and TRBJ1-5, with D uncertain. Germline assignment: CDR1 MNHNY and CDR2 SVGAGI (reference sequence). The CDR3 loop spans 13 amino acids. The CDR3 loop is CASSYPMVQRQHF. The CDR3 nucleotides are TGTGCCAGCAGTTACCCGATGGTTCAGCGCCAGCATTTT.

This clonotype has at least ten counts. Since a much larger clone is just one base distant, this may be a read error. A read error is likely, as this CDR3 ends without the conserved phenylalanine or tryptophan. The V gene is TRBV30, the J gene TRBJ1-1; D uncertain. Germline V gives CDR1 GTSNPN, CDR2 SVGIG (reference sequence). Trimming removed 1 base at V and 5 bases at J, with 11 bases between. CDR3 size: 13 residues. The CDR3 reads CAWSADRRTEAFL. The CDR3 nucleotides read TGTGCCTGGAGTGCGGATAGGAGGACTGAAGCTTTCCTT.

This rearrangement joins TRBV6-5 to TRBJ2-3; either TRBD1 or TRBD2 may fit D (5 bases each). The germline V gene encodes CDR1 MNHEY and CDR2 SVGAGI. This CDR3 comprises 14 residues. Trimming shortened V by 4 bases and J by 11 bases, and 19 bases separated the two germline ends. CDR3 residues: CASSLAGGTGMQYF. The CDR3 DNA sequence: TGTGCCAGCAGTTTGGCCGGAGGCACAGGTATGCAGTATTTT.

Notes on this clonotype: The junction shows a germline mismatch at one end, possibly a read error. The chain combines TRBV6-2 or TRBV6-3 with TRBJ2-1, with unresolved D. CDR3 length equals 14 residues. From germline, CDR1 is MNHEY and CDR2 SVGEGT. CDR3 protein: CACSYSSHESLQFF. CDR3 in DNA: TGTGCCTGCAGTTACTCGAGCCATGAGTCTCTGCAGTTCTTC.

V is TRBV12-3 or TRBV12-4 and J is TRBJ1-1, with D unresolved. V was clipped by 5 bases and J by 11 bases, with 18 bases between them. The CDR3 length is 13 residues. The CDR3 coding sequence is TGTGCCAGCAGTCCTGGGCGGGCCCTTTCGGCTTTCTTT. It specifies CASSPGRALSAFF.

A word on this clonotype: One end of the junction varies from germline; a read error may be responsible. The V and J genes are TRBV11-1 and TRBJ2-2, with D perhaps assigned TRBD1 or TRBD2 (5 bases each). This CDR3 region has 15 residues. Germline V CDR1 and CDR2: SGHAT, FQDESV (reference sequence). CDR3 sequence reads: CASSYTGPFPWELLF. In nucleotides, the CDR3 is TGTGCCAGCAGCTATACAGGACCTTTCCCCTGGGAGCTGCTTTTT.

The CDR3 loop reads CATQTGDNTGELFF. In DNA form, the CDR3 reads TGTGCCACTCAAACCGGGGACAACACCGGGGAGCTGTTTTTT. The J gene is TRBJ2-2, the V gene TRBV10-3, with D perhaps assigned TRBD1 or TRBD2 (5 bases each). Germline V gene lookup returns CDR1 ENHRY and CDR2 SYGVKD. The V and J ends lost 10 bases and 2 bases respectively, with 14 bases between them. This CDR3 contains 14 residues.

This clonotype was seen once. The chain has TRBV12-3 or TRBV12-4 and TRBJ2-2; 8 positions agree with TRBD2. V trimming: 6 bases; J trimming: 7 bases; junction bases outside the gene matches: 10. The CDR3 is 15 residues long. CDR3 residues: CASRGGTSQIGELFF. The DNA for the CDR3 is TGTGCCAGCAGAGGCGGGACTAGTCAAATCGGGGAGCTGTTTTTT.

In the case of this clonotype: One junction end disagrees with the germline gene, perhaps due to a read error. The chain employs TRBV11-2 and TRBJ2-2, with D possibly matching TRBD1 (6 bases). The germline V gene has CDR1 SGHAT and CDR2 FQNNGV. There are 17 residues in the CDR3. The CDR3 coding sequence is TGTGCCAACAGCTTGGATCATCGGGGTAGGGACACCAGGGAGCTGTTTTTT. Its protein product is CANSLDHRGRDTRELFF.

A note on this clonotype: At one end, the junction sequence differs from germline, possibly due to a read error. This chain connects TRBV29-1 to TRBJ1-2, with D uncertain. Per germline, CDR1 SQVTM and CDR2 ANQGSEA. CDR3 length equals 11 residues. The CDR3 loop reads CTVVGPYGNTF. As DNA, the CDR3 is TGCACCGTTGTAGGGCCCTATGGCAACACCTTC.

This chain links TRBV6-1 with TRBJ2-1; 8 bases fit TRBD2. From germline, CDR1 is MNHNS and CDR2 SASEGT. Trimming removed 10 bases from V and 8 bases from J; junction bases left unmatched: 16. The CDR3 covers 15 residues. CDR3 DNA: TGTGCCAAGAGCCTAAGCGGGAGAAGCTTTCATGAGCAGTTCTTC. Encoded protein: CAKSLSGRSFHEQFF.

About this clonotype: A junction boundary mismatches the germline segment, possibly from a read error. The chain couples TRBV29-1 to TRBJ2-2; possible D gene TRBD2, 5 bases. CDR1 is SQVTM, CDR2 ANQGSEA, per germline. This CDR3 has 11 amino acids. CDR3 sequence: CSVGHTGELFF. In DNA form, the CDR3 reads TGTAGCGTTGGACACACCGGGGAGCTGTTTTTT.

Worth noting for this clonotype: A junction end diverges from the germline sequence, so it may reflect a read error. V is TRBV29-1 and J is TRBJ2-3; D is perhaps TRBD1 (5 bases). This CDR3 spans 15 amino acids. The germline CDR1 and CDR2 sequences are SQVTM and ANQGSEA. The CDR3 loop reads CSVEGGAGITDMQYF. The CDR3 region has the DNA TGCAGCGTTGAGGGTGGGGCCGGCATTACAGATATGCAGTATTTT.

The gene calls are TRBV29-1 and TRBJ1-2; unclear D gene. The CDR3 consists of 10 residues. Trimming shortened V by 8 bases and J by 3 bases, and 7 bases separated the two germline ends. Germline CDR1 SQVTM, CDR2 ANQGSEA. CDR3 amino acids: CSFGHYGYTF. The CDR3 bases are TGCAGCTTTGGCCACTATGGCTACACCTTC.

The sample holds many counts of this clonotype. The CDR3 sequence is CASRPDLTGYGYTF. The CDR3 DNA sequence: TGTGCCAGCAGGCCAGACTTAACCGGCTATGGCTACACCTTC. This chain connects TRBV2 to TRBJ1-2; unclear D gene. Germline loops: CDR1 SNHLY, CDR2 FYNNEI. Trimming shortened V by 6 bases and J by 4 bases, and 15 bases separated the two germline ends. This CDR3 has 14 amino acids.